The rows below give T cell receptor beta chains drawn from one sample of a study of blood T cell repertoires in COVID-19. The protocol was immunoSEQ multiplex PCR, while the TCRdb copy is restricted to in-frame clones and leaves out a portion. The top ten hold approximately 11% of the sample, which has around 280,000 clones, around nine tenths seen once. The sample was peripheral blood. These receptors came from a woman under 40 with COVID-19, enrolled during active disease. The CDR3 runs from the conserved cysteine through the conserved F or W. Each record gives: J gene, V gene, clone size, D gene, CDR3 DNA, CDR3 protein. A D gene is named only where the DNA matches it firmly. The listing skips clone size in some rows; elsewhere it reads once, few, many or a size class.

j_call: TRBJ1-3
v_call: TRBV3-1/TRBV3-2
clone_size: NA
d_call: NA
cdr3_nt: TGTGCCAGCAGCCCCCGCGGGGTGGACACCATATATTTT
cdr3_aa: CASSPRGVDTIYF

j_call: TRBJ2-1
v_call: TRBV28
clone_size: once
d_call: TRBD2
cdr3_nt: TGTGCCAGCAGAACGACTAGCGCCTACAATGAGCAGTTCTTC
cdr3_aa: CASRTTSAYNEQFF

j_call: TRBJ2-5
v_call: TRBV7-9
clone_size: NA
d_call: TRBD2
cdr3_nt: TGTGCCAGCAGCTTAGGGCTAGCGGAAGAGACCCAGTACTTC
cdr3_aa: CASSLGLAEETQYF

j_call: TRBJ2-5
v_call: TRBV28
clone_size: NA
d_call: NA
cdr3_nt: TGTGCCAGCGGCCTGCGGGAGACCCAGTACTTC
cdr3_aa: CASGLRETQYF

j_call: TRBJ1-5
v_call: TRBV19
clone_size: NA
d_call: TRBD1
cdr3_nt: TGTGCCAGTACCACTCCCGGGACAGGAACCCTCGACCTTAATCAGCCCCAGCATTTT
cdr3_aa: CASTTPGTGTLDLNQPQHF

j_call: TRBJ1-1
v_call: TRBV18
clone_size: NA
d_call: TRBD1
cdr3_nt: TGTGCCAGCTCACCGGGACAGGAAAGGGCTTTCTTT
cdr3_aa: CASSPGQERAFF

j_call: TRBJ1-1
v_call: TRBV29-1
clone_size: NA
d_call: NA
cdr3_nt: TGCAGCGTAGATGAGGCCATGAACACTGAAGCTTTCTTT
cdr3_aa: CSVDEAMNTEAFF

j_call: TRBJ2-7
v_call: TRBV2
clone_size: NA
d_call: NA
cdr3_nt: TGTGCCAGCAGGGCCTCGGGGTGGTTGGAGCAGTACTTC
cdr3_aa: CASRASGWLEQYF

j_call: TRBJ2-5
v_call: TRBV18
clone_size: NA
d_call: NA
cdr3_nt: TGTGCCAGCTCACCACCGAGTGAAGAGACCCAGTACTTC
cdr3_aa: CASSPPSEETQYF

j_call: TRBJ2-7
v_call: TRBV13
clone_size: NA
d_call: TRBD2
cdr3_nt: TGTGCCAGCAGCCGTCTAGCGGTCTCCTACGAGCAGTACTTC
cdr3_aa: CASSRLAVSYEQYF

j_call: TRBJ1-3
v_call: TRBV7-7
clone_size: NA
d_call: NA
cdr3_nt: TGTGCTAGCAGCCCGGGAGTCTCTGGAAACACCATATATTTT
cdr3_aa: CASSPGVSGNTIYF

j_call: TRBJ2-7
v_call: TRBV5-6
clone_size: NA
d_call: TRBD2
cdr3_nt: TGTGCCAGCAGCCCACTAGCGGGAGGAGAGCAGTACTTC
cdr3_aa: CASSPLAGGEQYF

j_call: TRBJ1-4
v_call: TRBV7-2
clone_size: once
d_call: NA
cdr3_nt: TGTGCCAGCAGCCCTAGGACAGACCGGAATGAAAAACTGTTTTTT
cdr3_aa: CASSPRTDRNEKLFF

j_call: TRBJ2-7
v_call: TRBV11-2
clone_size: NA
d_call: TRBD2
cdr3_nt: TGTGCCAGCAGCTTAGTGGCTAGCGGGAGGTCCTACGAGCAGTACTTC
cdr3_aa: CASSLVASGRSYEQYF

j_call: TRBJ1-1
v_call: TRBV9
clone_size: few
d_call: NA
cdr3_nt: TGTGCCAGCAGCCTTCACAGGGATAACACTGAAGCTTTCTTT
cdr3_aa: CASSLHRDNTEAFF

j_call: TRBJ1-6
v_call: TRBV11-2
clone_size: NA
d_call: NA
cdr3_nt: TGTGCCAGCAGCTTAGCGGGGCGGGGAAGTTCCTATAATTCACCCCTCCACTTT
cdr3_aa: CASSLAGRGSSYNSPLHF

j_call: TRBJ2-1
v_call: TRBV3-1/TRBV3-2
clone_size: NA
d_call: TRBD2
cdr3_nt: TGTGCCAGCAGCCTAGGACTAGGCTCCTACAATGAGCAGTTCTTC
cdr3_aa: CASSLGLGSYNEQFF

j_call: TRBJ1-1
v_call: TRBV9
clone_size: NA
d_call: TRBD1
cdr3_nt: TGTGCCAGCAGCGTAGGAAACAGGGGTGAAACTGAAGCTTTCTTT
cdr3_aa: CASSVGNRGETEAFF

j_call: TRBJ1-5
v_call: TRBV5-4
clone_size: few
d_call: TRBD1
cdr3_nt: TGTGCCAGCAGCCTCCAGGGGGCAAATCAGCCCCAGCATTTT
cdr3_aa: CASSLQGANQPQHF

j_call: TRBJ1-2
v_call: TRBV19
clone_size: NA
d_call: TRBD1
cdr3_nt: TGTGCCAGTAGTCTCTATCCGGGACAGGCCCATGGCTACACCTTC
cdr3_aa: CASSLYPGQAHGYTF

j_call: TRBJ1-5
v_call: TRBV6-5
clone_size: NA
d_call: NA
cdr3_nt: TGTGCCAGCAGTCCATGGGGGAGGGCCCAGCCCCAGCATTTT
cdr3_aa: CASSPWGRAQPQHF

j_call: TRBJ2-2
v_call: TRBV30
clone_size: NA
d_call: NA
cdr3_nt: TGTGCCTGGAGTGTAATGAGGAACACCGGGGAGCTGTTTTTT
cdr3_aa: CAWSVMRNTGELFF